What follows are 13 T cell receptor beta chains derived from one specimen sequenced in a study of cytomegalovirus exposure and HLA in healthy donors. Primers for the PCR totalled 60 Vbeta and 13 Jbeta. Sequencing used immunoSEQ multiplex PCR; TCRdb keeps in-frame clones, though not all of them. The sample lists under 130,000 clones, 13% to 15% occurring once. The specimen sequenced was PBMCs. The receptors were gathered from a female donor in good health and CMV-seronegative.

This clone came up a few times. The rearrangement links TRBV29-1 to TRBJ2-5; 7 bases are shared with TRBD1. CDR3 length: 14 residues. Germline V gene sequence: CDR1 SQVTM, CDR2 ANQGSEA. V lost 0 bases and J lost 5; bases outside the gene matches: 6. CDR3: CSVEEGRGHETQYF. CDR3 bases: TGCAGCGTTGAAGAGGGAAGGGGGCACGAGACCCAGTACTTC.

This clone was seen more than once but under ten times. The chain recombines TRBV19 with TRBJ1-4; D unclear. Germline lookup yields CDR1 LNHDA and CDR2 SQIVND (reference sequence). The CDR3 totals 14 residues. V shed 5 bases and J shed 8 bases, with 15 bases lying between them. The CDR3 is CASSASRGDEKLFF. CDR3 nucleotide sequence: TGTGCCAGTAGTGCCTCCCGAGGCGACGAAAAACTGTTTTTT. Combining the CDR3 with reference TRBV19 and TRBJ1-4 gives the whole variable domain DGGITQSPKYLFRKEGQNVTLSCEQNLNHDAMYWYRQDPGQGLRLIYYSQIVNDFQKGDIAEGYSVSREKKESFPLTVTSAQKNPTAFYLCASSASRGDEKLFFGSGTQLSVL.

The CDR3 DNA follows: TGTGCCAGCAGCACTCGACAGGGGACCTACGAGCAGTACTTC. Its translation is CASSTRQGTYEQYF. V and J are TRBV11-2 and TRBJ2-7, with 8 bases matching TRBD1. J gave up 2 bases and V 5 bases, and 5 bases lay outside the gene matches. CDR3 size: 14 residues. Germline-derived CDR1 and CDR2 are SGHAT and FQNNGV.

This clone occurred a few times. The chain recombines TRBV30 with TRBJ1-5; D might be TRBD1 (5 bases). The V end lost 4 bases, the J end lost 5 bases, and 15 bases lay between the germline ends. In germline, CDR1 is GTSNPN, CDR2 SVGIG (reference sequence). The CDR3 length is 14 residues. The CDR3 protein is CAWTPRGDYQPQHF. The CDR3 bases are TGTGCCTGGACACCCCGGGGGGACTATCAGCCCCAGCATTTT.

This clone was found a few times. The chain recombines TRBV4-3 with TRBJ1-3; perhaps TRBD1 as D (5 bases). V was cut by 0 bases and J by 0 bases, with 12 bases left in between. The CDR3 consists of 17 residues. Per germline, CDR1 LGHNA and CDR2 YSLEER. As DNA, the CDR3 is TGCGCCAGCAGCCAAGATTTGGGGCGCTACTCTGGAAACACCATATATTTT. This codes for CASSQDLGRYSGNTIYF.

This clone was seen more than once but under ten times. The chain combines TRBV30 with TRBJ1-4, with 8 positions matching TRBD1. Germline V gene data show CDR1 as GTSNPN and CDR2 as SVGIG (reference sequence). V gave up 2 bases and J gave up 10 bases; unmatched junction bases: 9. The CDR3 loop spans 14 amino acids. Here the CDR3 DNA reads TGTGCCTGGAGTAAGGACAGGGTACGGGGAAAACTGTTTTTT. This sequence encodes CAWSKDRVRGKLFF.

The V and J genes are TRBV6-1 and TRBJ2-7, with TRBD1 matching 7 bases. The CDR3 is made up of 15 amino acids. Trimming removed 0 bases from V and 4 bases from J; junction bases left unmatched: 6. The germline V gene has CDR1 MNHNS and CDR2 SASEGT. The CDR3 nucleotides are TGTGCCAGCAGTGAAGCCTGGGACAGTGTATACGAGCAGTACTTC. Translating gives CASSEAWDSVYEQYF.

The chain links TRBV5-6 to TRBJ2-1; 8 positions match TRBD2. This CDR3 is built from 16 residues. In germline, CDR1 is SGHDT, CDR2 YYEEEE. With 1 base clipped from V and 5 bases from J, the junction kept 8 bases outside the gene matches. In DNA form, the CDR3 reads TGTGCCAGCAGCTTGACGACTAGCGAGTTGGACAATGAGCAGTTCTTC. Translating it yields CASSLTTSELDNEQFF.

The chain recombines TRBV9 with TRBJ2-7, with D perhaps matching TRBD1 (6 bases). CDR1 and CDR2 from the germline V gene are SGDLS and YYNGEE. Trimming removed 1 base from V and 6 bases from J, with 20 bases in between. The CDR3 extends over 16 amino acids. CDR3 bases: TGTGCCAGCAGCGTACAGCCCGGACACCTCAGGGGCGAGCAGTACTTC. This translates into CASSVQPGHLRGEQYF.

The genes are TRBV30 and TRBJ1-2, with 8 bases matching TRBD1. V gave up 5 bases and J gave up 6 bases; unmatched junction bases: 11. Per the germline V gene, CDR1 is GTSNPN and CDR2 is SVGIG (reference sequence). This CDR3 is 14 amino acids long. CDR3 bases: TGTGCCTGGGACCTAGGGCAGGGGGCGCATGGCTACACCTTC. It encodes CAWDLGQGAHGYTF. The full variable domain, rest sourced from reference TRBV30 and TRBJ1-2, is SQTIHQWPATLVQPVGSPLSLECTVEGTSNPNLYWYRQAAGRGLQLLFYSVGIGQISSEVPQNLSASRPQDRQFILSSKKLLLSDSGFYLCAWDLGQGAHGYTFGSGTRLTVV.

In its sample, this clone was seen a few times. This rearrangement joins TRBV19 to TRBJ2-7; the match to TRBD1 covers 7 bases. V was clipped by 3 bases and J by 5 bases; unmatched bases: 7. Germline V gene sequence: CDR1 LNHDA, CDR2 SQIVND (reference sequence). The CDR3 spans 14 residues. CDR3 sequence reads: CASSITTGADEQYF. The DNA for the CDR3 is TGTGCCAGTAGTATCACAACAGGGGCGGACGAGCAGTACTTC.

The chain links TRBV6-1 to TRBJ2-1; D possibly corresponds to TRBD1 (5 bases). The CDR3 contains 17 residues. Trimming cost V 4 bases and J 0 bases, with 16 bases left between them. Germline loops: CDR1 MNHNS, CDR2 SASEGT. The CDR3 loop reads CASSGWGSDFSYNEQFF. Here the CDR3 DNA reads TGTGCCAGCAGTGGGTGGGGCAGCGACTTCTCCTACAATGAGCAGTTCTTC.

The table lists this clone with a few counts. The chain links TRBV7-9 to TRBJ2-5; TRBD2 agrees at 8 bases. Germline assignment: CDR1 SEHNR and CDR2 FQNEAQ (reference sequence). The length of the CDR3 is 16 residues. After removal of 2 bases from V and 1 base from J, the junction contained 6 bases not matched to a gene. CDR3 nucleotides: TGTGCCAGCAGCTTACTCCCAGCGGGAGTCCAAGAGACCCAGTACTTC. Its protein is CASSLLPAGVQETQYF.